This TCR beta chain is from a study of CD8+ T cells in alopecia areata. Points from the study as a whole: Among the 100 top clones, expanded CD8+ clones, like scalp clonality, were significantly decreased by tofacitinib.

This CDR3 has 12 residues. V shed 8 bases, J shed 10 bases, and the junction held 10 bases outside the gene matches. Germline V lookup: CDR1 LNHNV, CDR2 YYDKDF (reference sequence). With respect to this clone: Its matching antigen is unknown.

Following RNA extraction, reverse transcription yielded cDNA that acted as the sequencing template. Assay used: immunoSEQ multiplex PCR; TCRdb lists only in-frame clones, some missing. The sample has 70,000 or so clones; approximately 28% are singletons. Treatment: oral pan-JAK inhibitor, 5-10 mg twice daily. Sorting of PBMCs yielded the CD4+ and CD8+ T cells. V gene TRBV15 combines with J gene TRBJ1-2; 7 bases fit TRBD1. The source was CD8+ T cells sorted from blood, collected at week 4, from a patient treated with tofacitinib. The sequence was obtained from a human donor with alopecia areata. This CDR3 reads CATSPGQHDYTF. The CDR3 DNA reads TGTGCCACCTCCCCGGGACAGCACGACTACACCTTC.